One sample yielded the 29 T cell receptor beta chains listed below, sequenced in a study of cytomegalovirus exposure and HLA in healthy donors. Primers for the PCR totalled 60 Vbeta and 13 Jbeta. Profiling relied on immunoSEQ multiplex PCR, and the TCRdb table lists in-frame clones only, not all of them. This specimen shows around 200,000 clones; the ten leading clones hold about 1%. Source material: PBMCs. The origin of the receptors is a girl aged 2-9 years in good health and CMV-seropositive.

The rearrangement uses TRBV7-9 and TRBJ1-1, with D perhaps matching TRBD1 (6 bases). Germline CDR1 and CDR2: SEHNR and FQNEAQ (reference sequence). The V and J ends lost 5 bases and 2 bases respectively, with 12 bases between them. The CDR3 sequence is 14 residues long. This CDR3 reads CASSPRTANTEAFF. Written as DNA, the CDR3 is TGTGCCAGCAGCCCCCGGACAGCCAACACTGAAGCTTTCTTT. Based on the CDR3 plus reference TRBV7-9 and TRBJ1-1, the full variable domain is DTGVSQNPRHKITKRGQNVTFRCDPISEHNRLYWYRQTLGQGPEFLTYFQNEAQLEKSRLLSDRFSAERPKGSFSTLEIQRTEQGDSAMYLCASSPRTANTEAFFGQGTRLTVV.

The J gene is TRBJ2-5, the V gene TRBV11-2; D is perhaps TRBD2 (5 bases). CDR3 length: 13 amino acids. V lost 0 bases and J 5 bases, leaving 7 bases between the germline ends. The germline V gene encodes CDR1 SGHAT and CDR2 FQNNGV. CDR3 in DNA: TGTGCCAGCAGCTTAGACGAGCGGGAGACCCAGTACTTC. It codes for CASSLDERETQYF.

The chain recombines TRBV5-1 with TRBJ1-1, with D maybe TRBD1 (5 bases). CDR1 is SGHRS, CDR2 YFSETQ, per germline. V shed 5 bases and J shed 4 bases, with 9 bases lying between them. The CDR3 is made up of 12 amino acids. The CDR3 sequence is CASREGPTEAFF. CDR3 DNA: TGCGCCAGCAGGGAGGGGCCCACTGAAGCTTTCTTT.

The CDR3 here is CASTLGEPGLAGKSSYNEQFF. CDR3 nucleotide sequence: TGTGCCAGCACCCTGGGCGAGCCGGGACTAGCGGGGAAAAGCTCCTACAATGAGCAGTTCTTC. V usage is TRBV2 and J usage is TRBJ2-1, with 13 bases that match TRBD2. This CDR3 contains 21 residues. Germline V gene sequence: CDR1 SNHLY, CDR2 FYNNEI. Trimming removed 7 bases from V and 0 bases from J; junction bases left unmatched: 18.

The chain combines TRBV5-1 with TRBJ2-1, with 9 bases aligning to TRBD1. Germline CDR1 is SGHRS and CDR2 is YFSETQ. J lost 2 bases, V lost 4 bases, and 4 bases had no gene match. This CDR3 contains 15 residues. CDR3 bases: TGCGCCAGCAGCCCTGGACAGGGGCCCTACAATGAGCAGTTCTTC. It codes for CASSPGQGPYNEQFF.

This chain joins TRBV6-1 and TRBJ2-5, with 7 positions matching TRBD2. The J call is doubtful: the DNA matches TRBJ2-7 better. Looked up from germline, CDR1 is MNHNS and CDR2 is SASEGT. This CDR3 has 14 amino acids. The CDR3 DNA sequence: TGTGCCAGCAGTGTGACTAGCCGTCTCCACGAGCAGTACTTC. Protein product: CASSVTSRLHEQYF.

This chain's CDR3 is CASSYTLTGEAFF. CDR3 in DNA: TGTGCCAGCAGTTACACTTTGACGGGAGAAGCTTTCTTT. This chain connects TRBV6-5 to TRBJ1-1, with unresolved D. CDR1 is MNHEY, CDR2 SVGAGI, per germline. V was trimmed by 2 bases and J by 8 bases, leaving 12 bases between them. The CDR3 is 13 residues long.

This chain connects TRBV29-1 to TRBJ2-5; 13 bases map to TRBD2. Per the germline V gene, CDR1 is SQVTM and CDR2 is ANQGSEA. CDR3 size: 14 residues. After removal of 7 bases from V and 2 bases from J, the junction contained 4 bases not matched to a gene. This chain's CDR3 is CSAAGLAGQETQYF. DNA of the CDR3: TGCAGCGCCGCGGGACTAGCGGGGCAAGAGACCCAGTACTTC.

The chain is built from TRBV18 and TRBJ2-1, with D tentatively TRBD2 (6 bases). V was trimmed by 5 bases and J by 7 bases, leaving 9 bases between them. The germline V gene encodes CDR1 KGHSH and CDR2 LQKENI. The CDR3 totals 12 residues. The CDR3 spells CASSYGGNEQFF. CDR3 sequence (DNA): TGTGCCAGCTCATACGGGGGAAATGAGCAGTTCTTC. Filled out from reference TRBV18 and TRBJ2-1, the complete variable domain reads NAGVMQNPRHLVRRRGQEARLRCSPMKGHSHVYWYRQLPEEGLKFMVYLQKENIIDESGMPKERFSAEFPKEGPSILRIQQVVRGDSAAYFCASSYGGNEQFFGPGTRLTVL.

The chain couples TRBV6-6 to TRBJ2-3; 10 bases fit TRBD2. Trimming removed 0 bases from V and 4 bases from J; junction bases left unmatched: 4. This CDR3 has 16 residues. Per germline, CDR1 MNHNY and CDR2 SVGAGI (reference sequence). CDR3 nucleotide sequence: TGTGCCAGCAGTTACTCCTTAGCGGGAGGTCCAGATACGCAGTATTTT. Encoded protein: CASSYSLAGGPDTQYF.

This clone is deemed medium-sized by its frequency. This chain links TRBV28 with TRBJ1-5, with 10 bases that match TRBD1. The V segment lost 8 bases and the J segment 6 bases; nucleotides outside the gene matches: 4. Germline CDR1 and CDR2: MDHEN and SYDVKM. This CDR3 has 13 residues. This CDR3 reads CASQGQGLQPQHF. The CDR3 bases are TGTGCCAGCCAGGGACAGGGGCTTCAGCCCCAGCATTTT.

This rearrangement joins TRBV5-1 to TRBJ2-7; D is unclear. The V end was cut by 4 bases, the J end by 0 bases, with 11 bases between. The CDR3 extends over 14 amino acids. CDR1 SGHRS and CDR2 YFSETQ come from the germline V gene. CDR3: CASSALYSSYEQYF. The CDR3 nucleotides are TGCGCCAGCAGCGCACTCTACAGCTCCTACGAGCAGTACTTC.

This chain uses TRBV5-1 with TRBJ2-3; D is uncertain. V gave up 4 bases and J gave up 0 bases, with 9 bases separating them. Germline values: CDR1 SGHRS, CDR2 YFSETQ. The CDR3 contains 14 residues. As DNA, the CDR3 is TGCGCCAGCAGCGTCGTAGATAGCACAGATACGCAGTATTTT. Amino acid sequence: CASSVVDSTDTQYF.

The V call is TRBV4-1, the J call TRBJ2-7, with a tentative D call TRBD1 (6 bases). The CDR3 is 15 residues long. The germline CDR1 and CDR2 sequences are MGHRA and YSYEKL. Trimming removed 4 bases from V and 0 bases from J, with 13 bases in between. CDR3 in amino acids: CASSPTGGSSYEQYF. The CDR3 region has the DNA TGCGCCAGCAGCCCTACTGGGGGCTCCTCCTACGAGCAGTACTTC.

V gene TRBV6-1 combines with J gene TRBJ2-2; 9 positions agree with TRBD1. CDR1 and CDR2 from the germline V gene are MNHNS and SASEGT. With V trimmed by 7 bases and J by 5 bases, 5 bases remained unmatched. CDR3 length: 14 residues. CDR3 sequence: CASMDRGGTGELFF. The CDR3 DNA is TGTGCCAGCATGGACAGGGGTGGAACCGGGGAGCTGTTTTTT.

CDR3 sequence (DNA): TGTGCCATCAAGCGGACAGTTCTTTCCTACGAGCAGTACTTC. Amino acid sequence: CAIKRTVLSYEQYF. V gene TRBV10-3 combines with J gene TRBJ2-7; possibly TRBD1 for D (6 bases). The CDR3 consists of 14 residues. In germline, CDR1 is ENHRY, CDR2 SYGVKD. The V end lost 7 bases, the J end lost 1 base, and 14 bases lay between the germline ends.

The CDR3 is CASIAAANNEQFF. In nucleotides, the CDR3 is TGTGCCAGTATAGCGGCAGCCAACAATGAGCAGTTCTTC. This chain uses TRBV19 with TRBJ2-1; the D gene is possibly TRBD2 (6 bases). The CDR3 consists of 13 residues. The V gene's germline CDR1 is LNHDA and CDR2 SQIVND (reference sequence). Trimming cost V 7 bases and J 5 bases, with 12 bases left between them.

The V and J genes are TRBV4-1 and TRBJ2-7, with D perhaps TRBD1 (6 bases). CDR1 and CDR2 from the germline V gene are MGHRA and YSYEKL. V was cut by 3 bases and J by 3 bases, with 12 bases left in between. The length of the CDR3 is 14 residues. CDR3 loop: CASSQRQALYEQYF. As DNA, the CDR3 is TGCGCCAGCAGCCAGAGACAGGCCCTCTACGAGCAGTACTTC.

As DNA, the CDR3 is TGTGCCTGGAGTGCATCCAACTCACTAGCGGGGAGTCCAGATACGCAGTATTTT. Translated: CAWSASNSLAGSPDTQYF. This chain uses TRBV30 with TRBJ2-3, with TRBD2 matching over 10 bases. Germline V gene lookup returns CDR1 GTSNPN and CDR2 SVGIG (reference sequence). V gave up 1 base and J gave up 4 bases; unmatched junction bases: 14. This CDR3 has 18 residues. The variable domain in full, with the rest retrieved from reference TRBV30 and TRBJ2-3, is SQTIHQWPATLVQPVGSPLSLECTVEGTSNPNLYWYRQAAGRGLQLLFYSVGIGQISSEVPQNLSASRPQDRQFILSSKKLLLSDSGFYLCAWSASNSLAGSPDTQYFGPGTRLTVL.

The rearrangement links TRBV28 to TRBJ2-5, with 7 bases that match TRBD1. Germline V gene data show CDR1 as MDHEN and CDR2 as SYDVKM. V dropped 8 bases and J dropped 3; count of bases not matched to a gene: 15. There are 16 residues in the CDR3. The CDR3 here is CASLYDRADVKETQYF. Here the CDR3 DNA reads TGTGCCAGCCTGTACGACAGGGCGGACGTCAAAGAGACCCAGTACTTC.

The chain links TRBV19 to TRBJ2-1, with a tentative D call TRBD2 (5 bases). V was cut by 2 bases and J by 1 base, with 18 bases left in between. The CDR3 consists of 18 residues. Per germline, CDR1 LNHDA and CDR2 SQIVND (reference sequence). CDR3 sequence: CASSISSLASPSYNEQFF. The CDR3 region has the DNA TGTGCCAGTAGTATATCTAGCCTCGCCAGCCCTTCCTACAATGAGCAGTTCTTC.

The CDR3 sequence is CASSPLGVTRVVGEQYF. The CDR3, as DNA: TGTGCCAGCTCACCACTCGGAGTAACGAGAGTGGTTGGAGAGCAGTACTTC. The rearrangement uses TRBV18 and TRBJ2-7, with D uncertain. V lost 1 base to trimming and J lost 7 bases, with 23 bases between them. This CDR3 contains 17 residues. Germline CDR1 KGHSH, CDR2 LQKENI.

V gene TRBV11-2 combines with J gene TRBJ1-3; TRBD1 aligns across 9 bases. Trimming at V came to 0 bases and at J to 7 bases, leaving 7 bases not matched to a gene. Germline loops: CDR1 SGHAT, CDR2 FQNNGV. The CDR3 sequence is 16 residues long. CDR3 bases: TGTGCCAGCAGCTTAGACTTGGGGACAGGGTGGAACACCATATATTTT. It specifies CASSLDLGTGWNTIYF.

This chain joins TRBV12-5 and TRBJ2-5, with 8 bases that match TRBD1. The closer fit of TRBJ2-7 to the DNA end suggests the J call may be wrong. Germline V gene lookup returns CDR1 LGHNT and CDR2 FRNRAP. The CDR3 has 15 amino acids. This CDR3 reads CASGLDRGTTYEQYF. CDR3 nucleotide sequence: TGTGCTAGTGGTTTGGACAGGGGGACAACCTACGAGCAGTACTTC.

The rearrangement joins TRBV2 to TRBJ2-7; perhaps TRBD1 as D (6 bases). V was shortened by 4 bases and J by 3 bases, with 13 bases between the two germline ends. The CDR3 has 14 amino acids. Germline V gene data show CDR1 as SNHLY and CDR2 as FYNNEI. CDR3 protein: CASSAQGHLYEQYF. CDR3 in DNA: TGTGCCAGCAGTGCCCAGGGACACCTCTACGAGCAGTACTTC.

The CDR3 spells CASSTGTEQFF. CDR3 sequence (DNA): TGTGCCAGCAGCACAGGTACTGAGCAGTTCTTC. V is TRBV27 and J is TRBJ2-1; D perhaps matches TRBD1 (5 bases). Trimming removed 6 bases from V and 9 bases from J, with 9 bases in between. The CDR3 totals 11 residues. Germline CDR1 MNHEY, CDR2 SMNVEV (reference sequence).

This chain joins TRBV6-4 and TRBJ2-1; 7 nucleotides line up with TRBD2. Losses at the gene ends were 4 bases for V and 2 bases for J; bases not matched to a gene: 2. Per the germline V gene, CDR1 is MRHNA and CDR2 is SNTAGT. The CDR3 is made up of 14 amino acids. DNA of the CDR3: TGTGCCAGCAGTGGCGGGAGTACCTACAATGAGCAGTTCTTC. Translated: CASSGGSTYNEQFF.

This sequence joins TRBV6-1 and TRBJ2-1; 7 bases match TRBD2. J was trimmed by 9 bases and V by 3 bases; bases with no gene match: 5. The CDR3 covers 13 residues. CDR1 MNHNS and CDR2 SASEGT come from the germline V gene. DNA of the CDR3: TGTGCCAGCAGTGACCAGAGGACTAGTGAGCAGTTCTTC. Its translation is CASSDQRTSEQFF.

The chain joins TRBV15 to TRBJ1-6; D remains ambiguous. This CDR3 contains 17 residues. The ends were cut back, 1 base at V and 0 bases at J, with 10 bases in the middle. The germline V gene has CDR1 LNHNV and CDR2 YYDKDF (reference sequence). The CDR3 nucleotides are TGTGCCACCAGCAGAGCACAGACTAGCTCCTATAATTCACCCCTCCACTTT. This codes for CATSRAQTSSYNSPLHF.